This T cell receptor beta chain was documented in a study of technical replicates of blood from several donors. Assay used: immunoSEQ multiplex PCR; TCRdb lists only in-frame clones, some missing. The sample lists roughly 72,000 clones, approximately 94% occurring once. V shed 5 bases, J shed 7 bases, and the junction held 7 bases outside the gene matches. Per the germline V gene, CDR1 is SGHVS and CDR2 is FNYEAQ. The CDR3 has 14 residues. This TCR was sampled from a human donor in good health. The sample consisted of T cells isolated from PBMCs. This chain connects TRBV7-6 to TRBJ2-1, with 8 bases identical to TRBD1. CDR3 coding DNA: TGTGCCAGCAGCCTCGGGACAGGTCCGAATGAGCAGTTCTTC. This translates into CASSLGTGPNEQFF. The full variable domain, completed using reference TRBV7-6 and TRBJ2-1, is GAGVSQSPRYKVTKRGQDVALRCDPISGHVSLYWYRQALGQGPEFLTYFNYEAQQDKSGLPNDRFSAERPEGSISTLTIQRTEQRDSAMYRCASSLGTGPNEQFFGPGTRLTVL.